This T cell receptor (beta chain) was identified in a study of shared clonotypes between healthy human individuals. The J segment lost 4 bases and the V segment lost 5 bases, leaving 6 bases of the junction unmatched. This CDR3 is built from 14 residues. In germline, CDR1 is MNHEY, CDR2 SMNVEV (reference sequence). Clones were read by immunoSEQ multiplex PCR, and TCRdb kept only the in-frame ones, dropping some. The sample shows approximately 2.1 million clones, more than 85% of them seen only once. Turning to this clone: This sample includes further DNA sequences coding for the same CDR3.

Naive CD45RA+ and memory CD45RA-negative subsets were split from CD4+ cells. The chain recombines TRBV27 with TRBJ1-1; 8 bases are shared with TRBD1. The TCR was taken from a man younger than 30 in good health. Some clones in this sample may be carry-over from other donors' samples. Sample: naive CD4+ T cells from PBMCs. The subset here: CD45RA+ positively selected. Here the CDR3 reads CASSLRGLGTEAFF. CDR3 nucleotides: TGTGCCAGCAGTCTCAGGGGGCTAGGCACTGAAGCTTTCTTT.